The source of this TCR beta chain is a study of T cell responses to AZD1222 COVID-19 vaccine (dated by TCRdb to 2020 to 2022). A note on the overall study: A total of 233 trial participants underwent TCR sequencing, of whom around 210 had received two doses of AZD1222 and around 25 had received two doses of the MenACWY control vaccine. Enrollment into the trials was organized by age into subgroups of 18-55, 56-69 and 70-plus years, and those subgroups contained roughly 140, 27 and 60 TCR-sequenced participants, respectively.

Study-wide findings and limitations: CD4 TCRs associated with the vaccine covered the entire spike protein, and the dominant responses were in regions 160-218 and 743-854. Participants were mostly white British and included more females than males, and it was suggested by the authors that clonal diversity may have been underestimated. Because no day 14 peak-response samples were available, repertoires were characterized only after the peak T cell response. Only a handful of AZD1222 recipients were SARS-CoV-2 seropositive at baseline, limiting conclusions about previously exposed vaccinees. After two AZD1222 doses, both the breadth and the depth of spike-specific TCRs were significantly higher than at day 0 and than in MenACWY recipients. In the small 56-69-year group, the increase in depth fell short of significance, most likely because of low power. Reportedly, close to half of the unique spike-specific TCRs recognized epitopes lying outside the regions that are mutated in the B.1.351 and B.1.1.7 variants.

Reading the label with the study, this specimen's time point is: baseline before first vaccination. Sample treatment or condition, as interpreted from the label and publication: meningococcal conjugate vaccine given as trial control. The vaccinee samples were drawn from two UK trials, COV001 and COV002, one of which was a single-blind randomized controlled phase 2/3 trial testing AZD1222 (ChAdOx1 nCoV-19) in healthy adults. Trial participant PBMC samples were collected at day 0 and day 28 after the second dose for TCRbeta chain sequencing. This clone was seen once. The specificity of this receptor is unknown. No clone much larger than this one lies a single base away; base qualities are absent. The CDR3 starts with the cysteine, ends with the phenylalanine, and has 17 residues. Only CDR3 DNA remains: 51 bases, in frame from the first base. Per the germline V gene, SGDLS is the CDR1 and YYNGEE is the CDR2. Trimming costs V 3 bases and J 1 base, and their ends lie 19 bases apart.

The CDR3 regions of human TCRbeta chains were analyzed by immunosequencing. In the source study's methods: TCRs in the repertoires were matched against a reference library of SARS-CoV-2-specific TCRs that had been generated with the MIRA antigen-specificity platform. Breadth was defined as the fraction of unique TCRs that were SARS-CoV-2-associated. Depth was defined as the fraction of total T cells that were SARS-CoV-2-associated. Using the MIRA data, each spike-specific TCR was assigned both to the spike region to which the TCR was reactive and to a CD4 or CD8 class. Log10-transformed breadth and depth values were compared by one-way ANOVA with Sidak's multiple comparisons tests. Sourced from immuneACCESS, this table was stored by TCRdb with only in-frame sequences that have V and J called. A share of the clones is absent; for the studies checked, an unresolved V gene accounts for under half, and the remainder has no known explanation. V, J and clone size are those of that table, while D and trimming were read from the DNA. The sample table holds 70,000 to 95,000 clones, of which approximately 87% were seen once. Together, the top ten hold roughly 4.3% of the sample.

This receptor was identified in an adult in good health. The specimen was peripheral blood, collected on day 0 of MenACWY control vaccination. This sequence uses TRBV9 and TRBJ1-1, with the D gene not confidently named. CDR3 sequence: CASSDDRLNAGNTEAFF. The nucleotides read TGTGCCAGCAGCGATGATCGATTAAATGCAGGGAACACTGAAGCTTTCTTT.